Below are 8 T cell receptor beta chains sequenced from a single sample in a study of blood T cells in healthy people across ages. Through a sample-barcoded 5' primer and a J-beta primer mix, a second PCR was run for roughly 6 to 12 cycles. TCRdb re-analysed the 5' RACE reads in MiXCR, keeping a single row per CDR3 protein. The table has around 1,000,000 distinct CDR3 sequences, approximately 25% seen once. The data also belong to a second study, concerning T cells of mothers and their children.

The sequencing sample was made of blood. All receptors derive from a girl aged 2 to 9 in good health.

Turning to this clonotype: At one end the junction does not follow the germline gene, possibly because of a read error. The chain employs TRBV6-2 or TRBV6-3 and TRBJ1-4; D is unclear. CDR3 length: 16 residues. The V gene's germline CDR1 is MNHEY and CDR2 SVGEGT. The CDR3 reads CASSTRNRASNEKPFF. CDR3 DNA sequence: TGTGCCAGCAGTACGAGAAACCGGGCCTCTAATGAAAAACCGTTTTTT.

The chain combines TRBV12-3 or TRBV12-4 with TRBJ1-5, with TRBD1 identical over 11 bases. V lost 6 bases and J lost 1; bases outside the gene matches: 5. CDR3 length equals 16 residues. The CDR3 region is CASRAGQGGSNQPQHF. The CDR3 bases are TGTGCCAGCAGAGCGGGACAGGGGGGAAGCAATCAGCCCCAGCATTTT.

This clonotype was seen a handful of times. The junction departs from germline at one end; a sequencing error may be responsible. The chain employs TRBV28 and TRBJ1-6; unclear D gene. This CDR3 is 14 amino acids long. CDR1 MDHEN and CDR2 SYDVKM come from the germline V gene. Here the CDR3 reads CASLTHASNSPLRF. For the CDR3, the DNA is TGTGCCAGCCTCACACATGCTTCGAATTCACCCCTCCGCTTT.

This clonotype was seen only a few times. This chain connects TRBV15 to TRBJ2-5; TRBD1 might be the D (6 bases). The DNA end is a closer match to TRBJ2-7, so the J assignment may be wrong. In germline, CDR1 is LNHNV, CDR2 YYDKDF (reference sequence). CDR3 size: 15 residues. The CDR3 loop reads CATSRETRGNYEQYF. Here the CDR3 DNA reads TGTGCCACCAGCAGAGAAACCAGGGGTAACTACGAGCAGTACTTC.

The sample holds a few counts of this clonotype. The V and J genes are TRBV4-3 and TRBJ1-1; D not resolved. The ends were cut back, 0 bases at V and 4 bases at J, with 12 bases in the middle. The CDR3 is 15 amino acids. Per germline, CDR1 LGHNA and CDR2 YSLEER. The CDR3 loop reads CASSQDLKGGTEAFF. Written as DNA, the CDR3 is TGCGCCAGCAGCCAAGATCTGAAGGGAGGCACTGAAGCTTTCTTT.

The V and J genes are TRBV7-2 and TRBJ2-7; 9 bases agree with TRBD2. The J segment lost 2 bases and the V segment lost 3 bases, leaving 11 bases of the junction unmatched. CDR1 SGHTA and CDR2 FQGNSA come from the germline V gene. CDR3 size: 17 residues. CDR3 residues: CASSFRGSSGATYEQYF. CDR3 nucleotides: TGTGCCAGCAGCTTCCGCGGTTCTAGCGGGGCTACCTACGAGCAGTACTTC.

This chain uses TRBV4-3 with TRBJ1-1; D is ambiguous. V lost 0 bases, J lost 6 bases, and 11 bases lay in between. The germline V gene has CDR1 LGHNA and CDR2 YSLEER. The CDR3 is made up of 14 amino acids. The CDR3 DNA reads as TGCGCCAGCAGCCAAGATGTGGGTTTAGCTGAAGCTTTCTTT. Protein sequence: CASSQDVGLAEAFF.

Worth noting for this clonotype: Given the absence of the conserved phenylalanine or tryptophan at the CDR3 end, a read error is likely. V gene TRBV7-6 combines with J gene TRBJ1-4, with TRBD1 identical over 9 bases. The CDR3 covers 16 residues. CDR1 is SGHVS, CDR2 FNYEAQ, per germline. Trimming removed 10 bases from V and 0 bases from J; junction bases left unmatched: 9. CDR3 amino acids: CATTTGGLATNEKLFS. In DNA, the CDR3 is TGTGCCACAACAACAGGGGGCCTAGCAACTAATGAAAAACTGTTTTCT.